The 5 T cell receptor beta chains below all came from one sample that was sequenced in a study of blood T cell repertoires in COVID-19. Some clones are missing from TCRdb's copy, which holds only in-frame ones; the method was immunoSEQ multiplex PCR. This table holds 200,000 to 250,000 clones, around 75% found once. The sequenced sample consisted of peripheral blood. The receptors stem from a human donor in a cohort sampled during active COVID-19.

V usage is TRBV9 and J usage is TRBJ2-7, with 7 bases aligning to TRBD2. Germline loops: CDR1 SGDLS, CDR2 YYNGEE. The CDR3 covers 13 residues. The V segment lost 3 bases and the J segment 6 bases; nucleotides outside the gene matches: 6. CDR3 protein: CASSGAREGEQYF. CDR3 DNA sequence: TGTGCCAGCAGCGGGGCGAGGGAGGGCGAGCAGTACTTC.

The chain joins TRBV7-2 to TRBJ1-1; 7 bases match TRBD1. This CDR3 contains 15 residues. Per germline, CDR1 SGHTA and CDR2 FQGNSA. V trimming: 3 bases; J trimming: 1 base; junction bases outside the gene matches: 5. CDR3: CASSFVTGANTEAFF. CDR3 bases: TGTGCCAGCAGCTTCGTAACAGGGGCGAACACTGAAGCTTTCTTT.

The chain couples TRBV5-1 to TRBJ1-2; D possibly corresponds to TRBD1 (6 bases). V lost 7 bases and J lost 7, with 20 bases in between. The germline V gene has CDR1 SGHRS and CDR2 YFSETQ. The CDR3 covers 14 residues. The CDR3 here is CASGAAQGILGYTF. The CDR3 nucleotides are TGCGCCAGCGGGGCCGCACAGGGTATTCTTGGCTACACCTTC.

The chain couples TRBV5-4 to TRBJ2-7, with 10 bases that match TRBD1. V gave up 5 bases and J gave up 4 bases; unmatched junction bases: 6. CDR1 SGHNT and CDR2 YYREEE come from the germline V gene (reference sequence). CDR3 length equals 14 residues. Here the CDR3 reads CASSPGQGFYEQYF. Written as DNA, the CDR3 is TGTGCCAGCAGTCCGGGACAGGGGTTTTACGAGCAGTACTTC.

This chain links TRBV28 with TRBJ1-1; 8 bases map to TRBD1. CDR1 and CDR2 (germline): MDHEN, SYDVKM. The CDR3 sequence is 17 residues long. V gave up 6 bases and J gave up 4 bases; unmatched junction bases: 16. In DNA, the CDR3 is TGTGCCAGCAGCTCTACACTGGGCAGGGGGCGCGGCACTGAAGCTTTCTTT. Its protein product is CASSSTLGRGRGTEAFF.